The rows below give T cell receptor beta chains drawn from one sample of a study of blood T cell repertoires in COVID-19. Profiling relied on immunoSEQ multiplex PCR, and the TCRdb table lists in-frame clones only, not all of them. The sample yields 200,000 to 300,000 clones, about 83% seen once. The sample was PBMCs or T cells enriched from blood (not recorded which). The origin of the receptors is a woman aged 45-65 years who had recovered from COVID-19. Each CDR3 is given with its conserved first and last residue.

j_call v_call cdr3_aa
TRBJ1-4 TRBV5-1 CASSWDSENEKLFF
TRBJ2-7 TRBV30 CAWSLGSQDRAYF
TRBJ1-4 TRBV7-8 CASSPKRQAGDEKLFF
TRBJ1-2 TRBV6-5 CASTGGRSFYDGYTF
TRBJ1-1 TRBV19 CASRQTGGRNTEAFF
TRBJ2-5 TRBV11-2 CASSSTGWNGMTQYF
TRBJ1-5 TRBV5-6 CASSAVDGQPQHF
TRBJ1-2 TRBV12-5 CASGLSNYGYTF
TRBJ1-3 TRBV19 CASERLTGGSSNTIYF
TRBJ2-5 TRBV4-1 CASSQGPTVQETQYF
TRBJ2-1 TRBV10-2 CASSESDEQFF
TRBJ2-7 TRBV24-1 CATSGSPGTGAYEQYF
TRBJ2-7 TRBV6-2/TRBV6-3 CASSYSAGQGHYEQYF
TRBJ1-1 TRBV20-1 CSASKGAGGANEAFF
TRBJ2-7 TRBV12-3/TRBV12-4 CASRGRVSYEQYF
TRBJ1-2 TRBV19 CASTAPRTGATLYGYTF
TRBJ2-1 TRBV5-1 CASSLASHNEQFF
TRBJ1-1 TRBV19 CASSIWGDTEAFF
TRBJ1-6 TRBV28 CASSPAGQGYSPLHF
TRBJ2-5 TRBV5-1 CASSLDGLRGSVETQYF
TRBJ1-5 TRBV4-1 CASSQGRGKSDQPQHF
TRBJ1-6 TRBV4-1 CASSQLGQGSPLHF
TRBJ1-3 TRBV9 CASSVGVEGHSGNTIYF
TRBJ1-2 TRBV28 CASSSPMDRVIGGYTF
TRBJ2-7 TRBV6-1 CASSERQPSYEQYF
TRBJ2-7 TRBV7-8 CASSARGKRGKYEQYF
TRBJ2-1 TRBV15 CATSRRQGSYNEQFF
TRBJ1-2 TRBV6-5 CASSLGGAGPYGYTF
TRBJ2-7 TRBV19 CASSSPQGTSYEQYF
TRBJ2-7 TRBV20-1 CSATGGYEQYF
TRBJ1-5 TRBV15 CATSRDPSVEQPQHF
TRBJ2-3 TRBV3-1/TRBV3-2 CASSQGLAGVGGQYF
TRBJ2-7 TRBV6-1 CASSENGGDRLYEQYF
TRBJ2-2 TRBV27 CASSAVGGELFF
TRBJ2-5 TRBV11-2 CASSLLSGGRGETQYF
TRBJ2-1 TRBV7-2 CATRLAGLVDEQFF
TRBJ2-5 TRBV11-1 CASSYRTGEETQYF
TRBJ2-6 TRBV7-3 CASSSGTGKRYSGANVLTF
TRBJ2-1 TRBV6-5 CASRPAGPSYNEQFF
TRBJ2-1 TRBV7-9 CASSGLAGVKQFF
TRBJ1-2 TRBV6-2/TRBV6-3 CASSRGSAGVNYGYTF
TRBJ1-1 TRBV5-8 CASTRGSGLGTANTEAFF
TRBJ1-2 TRBV5-6 CASSSQGNYGYTF
TRBJ1-5 TRBV5-6 CASSPQMSQPQHF
TRBJ1-6 TRBV4-1 CASSLGGTGANSPLHF
TRBJ2-1 TRBV19 CASSMASGRNEQFF
TRBJ1-1 TRBV6-6 CASRNWTGGNTEAFF
TRBJ1-5 TRBV19 CASSMRGTFRNNGPQHF
TRBJ2-3 TRBV10-1 CASSGNRGADTQYF
TRBJ1-1 TRBV6-4 CASSDETGRGAFF
TRBJ1-2 TRBV27 CASSFRKPGETYGYTF
TRBJ1-3 TRBV27 CASRPRTGKGNTIYF
TRBJ2-7 TRBV19 CATRWSSEQYF